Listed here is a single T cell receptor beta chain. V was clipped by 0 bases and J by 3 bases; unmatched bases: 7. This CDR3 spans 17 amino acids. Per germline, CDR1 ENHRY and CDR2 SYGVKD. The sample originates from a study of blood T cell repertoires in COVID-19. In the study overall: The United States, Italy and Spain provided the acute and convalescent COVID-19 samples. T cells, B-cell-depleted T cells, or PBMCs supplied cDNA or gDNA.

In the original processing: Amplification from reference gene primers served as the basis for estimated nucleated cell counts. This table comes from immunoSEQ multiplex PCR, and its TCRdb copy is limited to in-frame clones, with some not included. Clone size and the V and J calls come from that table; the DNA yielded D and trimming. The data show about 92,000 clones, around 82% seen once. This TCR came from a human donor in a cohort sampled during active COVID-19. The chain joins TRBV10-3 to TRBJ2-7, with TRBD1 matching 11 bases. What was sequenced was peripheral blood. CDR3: CAISESRAGQGVYEQYF. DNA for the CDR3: TGTGCCATCAGTGAGTCTCGGGCGGGACAGGGGGTCTACGAGCAGTACTTC.